This TCR beta chain was identified in a study of Ad26.COV2.S vaccination and SARS-CoV-2 variants. Data came from immunoSEQ multiplex PCR; TCRdb stores just in-frame clones and leaves some out. This sample has 380,000 or so clones, with approximately 83% found just once. Germline loops: CDR1 LGHNA, CDR2 YSLEER. The CDR3 totals 15 residues. Trimming stripped 1 base from V and 5 bases from J, with 14 bases between. Treatment in this sample: around 19 received Ad26.COV2.S at low or high dose, single or two shots; about 5 received placebo; per-sample allocation not given. Specimen acquisition occurred on day 63 following the initial vaccine or placebo injection. Expression of Wuhan-strain SARS-CoV-2 spike came from the Ad26 vector that formed the vaccine.

The starting material was peripheral blood, obtained in a trial of Ad26.COV2.S vaccine versus placebo. The chain couples TRBV4-3 to TRBJ2-5; the D is unclear. The clonotype originates from a person aged 18 to 65 who received the Ad26.COV2.S COVID-19 vaccine or a placebo. The CDR3 nucleotides are TGCGCCAGCAGCCAAGTAGGTACGGATGTGGAGACCCAGTACTTC. Translated: CASSQVGTDVETQYF.